The 6 T cell receptor beta chains reported below all come from one sample, sequenced in a study of T cell changes during pregnancy in multiple sclerosis. Some clones are missing from TCRdb's copy, which holds only in-frame ones; the method was immunoSEQ multiplex PCR. Here the sample spans 15,000 or so clones, approximately 86% being singletons. Sequencing was performed on CD8+ T cells from peripheral blood mononuclear cells, taken after pregnancy. Receptors originate from a female donor in good health, enrolled as a control in a pregnancy study.

The rearrangement links TRBV28 to TRBJ1-3, with no clear D. V was clipped by 10 bases and J by 0 bases, with 7 bases between them. CDR3 length equals 12 residues. Germline lookup yields CDR1 MDHEN and CDR2 SYDVKM. CDR3 nucleotides: TGTGCCACCTCGAGCTCTGGAAACACCATATATTTT. It encodes CATSSSGNTIYF. Combining the CDR3 with reference TRBV28 and TRBJ1-3 gives the whole variable domain DVKVTQSSRYLVKRTGEKVFLECVQDMDHENMFWYRQDPGLGLRLIYFSYDVKMKEKGDIPEGYSVSREKKERFSLILESASTNQTSMYLCATSSSGNTIYFGEGSWLTVV.

The chain employs TRBV14 and TRBJ2-7; D is unresolved. The germline V gene has CDR1 SGHDN and CDR2 FVKESK. Deletions cut 4 bases from V and 1 base from J, with 14 bases between. This CDR3 has 15 amino acids. The CDR3 sequence: CASSPSFTRSYEQYF. CDR3 DNA sequence: TGTGCCAGCAGCCCCTCTTTTACGCGGTCCTACGAGCAGTACTTC. Variable domain in full (rest from reference TRBV14 and TRBJ2-7): EAGVTQFPSHSVIEKGQTVTLRCDPISGHDNLYWYRRVMGKEIKFLLHFVKESKQDESGMPNNRFLAERTGGTYSTLKVQPAELEDSGVYFCASSPSFTRSYEQYFGPGTRLTVT.

The chain couples TRBV6-4 to TRBJ1-5, with 7 bases fitting TRBD1. Germline CDR1 is MRHNA and CDR2 is SNTAGT. This CDR3 is built from 15 residues. V lost 3 bases to trimming and J lost 2 bases; unmatched junction nucleotides: 4. This CDR3 is CASSESTGGNQPQHF. The CDR3 DNA sequence: TGTGCCAGCAGTGAATCCACAGGGGGCAATCAGCCCCAGCATTTT.

V gene TRBV5-1 combines with J gene TRBJ2-5; unclear D gene. Trimming left V 4 bases short and J 1 base short, with 8 bases between. The CDR3 contains 13 residues. Germline V gene sequence: CDR1 SGHRS, CDR2 YFSETQ. The CDR3 DNA is TGCGCCAGCAGCGGTGTCAGCCAAGAGACCCAGTACTTC. Its translation: CASSGVSQETQYF.

This chain joins TRBV6-1 and TRBJ1-6, with D possibly matching TRBD1 (5 bases). This CDR3 is built from 15 residues. V was clipped by 2 bases and J by 7 bases, with 12 bases between them. The germline gives CDR1 MNHNS, CDR2 SASEGT. This CDR3 reads CASSEQAGPNSPLHF. CDR3 coding DNA: TGTGCCAGCAGTGAACAGGCAGGGCCGAATTCACCCCTCCACTTT.

The rearrangement joins TRBV19 to TRBJ2-6, with 9 bases identical to TRBD1. V lost 5 bases to trimming and J lost 1 base; unmatched junction nucleotides: 3. The length of the CDR3 is 16 residues. Germline lookup yields CDR1 LNHDA and CDR2 SQIVND (reference sequence). For the CDR3, the DNA is TGTGCCAGTAGTCATGACAGGGGGTCTGGGGCCAACGTCCTGACTTTC. It translates to CASSHDRGSGANVLTF.